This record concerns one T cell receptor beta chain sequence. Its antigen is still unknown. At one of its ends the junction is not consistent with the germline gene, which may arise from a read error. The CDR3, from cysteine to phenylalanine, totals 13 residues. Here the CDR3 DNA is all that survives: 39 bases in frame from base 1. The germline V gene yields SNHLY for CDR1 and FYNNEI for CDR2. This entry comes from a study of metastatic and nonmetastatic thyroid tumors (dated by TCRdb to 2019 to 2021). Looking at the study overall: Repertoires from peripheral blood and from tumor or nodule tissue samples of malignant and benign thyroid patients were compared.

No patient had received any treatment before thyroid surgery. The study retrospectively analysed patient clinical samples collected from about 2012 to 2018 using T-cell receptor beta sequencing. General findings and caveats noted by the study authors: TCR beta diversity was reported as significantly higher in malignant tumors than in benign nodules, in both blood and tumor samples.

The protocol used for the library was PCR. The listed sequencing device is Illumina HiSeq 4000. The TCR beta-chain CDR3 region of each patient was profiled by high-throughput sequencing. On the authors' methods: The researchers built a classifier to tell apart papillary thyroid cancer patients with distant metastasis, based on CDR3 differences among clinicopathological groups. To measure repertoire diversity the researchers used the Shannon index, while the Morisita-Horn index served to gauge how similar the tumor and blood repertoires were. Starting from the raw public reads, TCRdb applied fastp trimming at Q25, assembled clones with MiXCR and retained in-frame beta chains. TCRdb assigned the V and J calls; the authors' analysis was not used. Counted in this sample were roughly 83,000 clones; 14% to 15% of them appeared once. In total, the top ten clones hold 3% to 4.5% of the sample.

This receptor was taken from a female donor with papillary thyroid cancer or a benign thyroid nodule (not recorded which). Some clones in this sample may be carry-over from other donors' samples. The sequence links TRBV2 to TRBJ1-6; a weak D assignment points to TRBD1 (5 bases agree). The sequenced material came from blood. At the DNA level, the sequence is TGTGCCAGCGGGGAGGGGTCAGTCTCACCCCCCCACTTT. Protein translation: CASGEGSVSPPHF.